This TCR beta chain comes out of a study of T cell repertoires in cytomegalovirus infection. Study in general: CMV epitopes in the study were HLA-C-restricted (recently identified) and HLA-B-restricted (well studied). Through public TCR beta signatures, both CMV infection and matching HLA type were indicated. Study outcomes and limitations: Carriers of CMV plus the relevant HLA were identified by cumulative public TCR beta family frequency. The ex vivo response was dominated by HLA-C-restricted CMV-specific TCR beta clonotypes.

With 3 bases removed from V and 2 bases from J, the gap between germline ends came to 8 bases. There are 13 residues in the CDR3. Germline V CDR1 and CDR2: WNHNN, SYGVQD (reference sequence). TCRdb ran MiXCR on the reads and lists one entry per CDR3 protein. The sample contains fewer than 850,000 distinct CDR3 sequences, approximately 32% of which appear only once. This clonotype was observed a few times. Its cognate antigen is unknown. The clonotype comes from a human donor in good health (CMV status not recorded). Some clones in this sample may be carry-over from other donors' samples. This specimen was cultured CD8+ T cells from PBMCs, taken from culture after CMV antigen stimulation. V is TRBV10-1 and J is TRBJ2-7; D uncertain. Written as DNA, the CDR3 is TGCGCCAGCAGTGATCCCGGACCCTACGAGCAGTACTTC. It specifies CASSDPGPYEQYF.